This T cell receptor beta chain was profiled in a study of vaccination and CD4 T cells after COVID-19. Regarding the study as a whole: Within the convalescent patients, spike mono-reactivity was found in 304 of 307 vaccine-specific clones. Convalescent patients displayed a median approximately 90% of reactive clones emerging only post-vaccination.

Documented treatment: roughly 10-day PBMC culture with coronavirus spike peptide pools or control peptides (ViraFEST assay). PCR tests turned positive between March and December 2020, before US Alpha, Beta and Delta variants. Oncomine TCR Beta short-read sequencing was applied to DNA from cultured CD4+ T cells. TCRdb re-analysed the PCR reads in MiXCR, keeping a single row per CDR3 protein. The sample has about 15,000 distinct CDR3 sequences; roughly 34% are singletons. Comment on this clonotype: Its specificity is unknown.

Trimming stripped 5 bases from V and 2 bases from J, with 12 bases between. This CDR3 has 14 amino acids. Germline assignment: CDR1 GTSNPN and CDR2 SVGIG (reference sequence). Sequencing used cultured CD4+ T cells from blood. This clonotype was sampled from a human donor with COVID-19. The chain joins TRBV30 to TRBJ2-2, with a possible D match to TRBD1 (6 bases). The CDR3 bases are TGTGCCTGGTGGGCGGACAGAAACACCGGGGAGCTGTTTTTT. This translates into CAWWADRNTGELFF. Full variable domain (rest looked up from reference TRBV30 and TRBJ2-2): SQTIHQWPATLVQPVGSPLSLECTVEGTSNPNLYWYRQAAGRGLQLLFYSVGIGQISSEVPQNLSASRPQDRQFILSSKKLLLSDSGFYLCAWWADRNTGELFFGEGSRLTVL.